These 30 T cell receptor beta chains originate from one sample sequenced in a study of T cells in women clearing cervical HPV infection. Method: immunoSEQ multiplex PCR; TCRdb's copy keeps in-frame clones and lacks some. Recorded for this sample: about 20,000 clones. The sequenced sample was blood buffy coat. These receptor sequences come from a woman aged 18 to 75 with a cervical HPV16 infection that either progressed to CIN3+ or cleared (not recorded which).

In the case of this clone: The read falls 3 residues short of the CDR3 end, and the missing part is taken from the germline J gene. The rearrangement links TRBV19 to TRBJ2-1; 9 positions match TRBD1. The V gene's germline CDR1 is LNHDA and CDR2 SQIVND (reference sequence). The CDR3 totals 16 residues. V was clipped by 3 bases and J by 9 bases; unmatched bases: 12. Incomplete CDR3 DNA: TGTGCCAGTAGTATTCCCACACCGGGACAGGGATTTGAG. This sequence encodes CASSIPTPGQGFE. From start to end, the CDR3 is CASSIPTPGQGFEQFF.

Comment on this clone: Sequencing ends 3 residues short of the CDR3 end; the germline J gene provides the rest. The chain is built from TRBV4-1 and TRBJ2-7; D is uncertain. The germline gives CDR1 MGHRA, CDR2 YSYEKL. V lost 0 bases and J 5 bases, leaving 14 bases between the germline ends. The CDR3 runs 15 residues. The sequenced CDR3 bases are TGCGCCAGCAGCCAAGATAGGGCCTATCTGAACGAG. It encodes CASSQDRAYLNE. The full CDR3 reads CASSQDRAYLNEQYF.

On this clone itself: The sequenced fragment ends 3 residues before the CDR3 boundary, so the rest is inferred from the germline J gene. The same CDR3 can be traced to other DNA sequences in this sample. The chain employs TRBV5-1 and TRBJ2-5; 12 nucleotides align to TRBD2. This CDR3 has 17 amino acids. After removal of 0 bases from V and 3 bases from J, the junction contained 6 bases not matched to a gene. Looked up from germline, CDR1 is SGHRS and CDR2 is YFSETQ. The CDR3 DNA, read in part, is TGCGCCAGCAGCTTGGGGCTAGCGGGGGGGACTAAAGAGACC. Residues: CASSLGLAGGTKET. The entire CDR3 sequence reads CASSLGLAGGTKETQYF.

Notes on this clone: The CDR3 goes on 3 residues after the read ends, and that part is filled in from the germline J gene. J is TRBJ2-5 and V is TRBV2; perhaps TRBD1 as D (5 bases). V dropped 4 bases and J dropped 5 bases, with 11 bases sitting between them. Germline V gives CDR1 SNHLY, CDR2 FYNNEI. The CDR3 is 13 amino acids. This CDR3 reads CASSARGRETQYF. The sequenced part of the CDR3 DNA is TGTGCCAGCAGTGCAAGGGGCAGGGAGACC.

For this clone: Read coverage stops 3 residues before the CDR3 terminus; the germline J gene supplies the remainder. This chain uses TRBV18 with TRBJ1-3; TRBD1 is a possible D gene (6 bases). The CDR3 is made up of 18 amino acids. V shed 6 bases and J shed 2 bases, with 23 bases lying between them. Per the germline V gene, CDR1 is KGHSH and CDR2 is LQKENI. CDR3 in amino acids: CASSPASIQGLTGNTIYF. CDR3 bases read: TGTGCCAGCTCCCCGGCTTCAATACAGGGTCTTACTGGAAACACC.

Points on this clone: Read sequence stops 3 residues before the CDR3 end, and the germline J gene provides the missing end. The chain links TRBV5-1 to TRBJ2-7; 10 bases are shared with TRBD1. Germline lookup yields CDR1 SGHRS and CDR2 YFSETQ. Germline trimming cut 3 bases from V and 3 bases from J; bases unmatched to any gene: 3. CDR3 length equals 14 residues. CDR3 protein: CASSSGTGVYEQYF. The CDR3 DNA, read in part, is TGCGCCAGCAGCTCCGGGACAGGGGTCTACGAG.

Comments on this clone: The read finishes 3 residues shy of the CDR3 end, and the germline J gene is used to complete it. The chain employs TRBV29-1 and TRBJ2-1; 7 bases line up with TRBD1. The CDR3 consists of 15 residues. Germline values: CDR1 SQVTM, CDR2 ANQGSEA. V trimming: 6 bases; J trimming: 6 bases; junction bases outside the gene matches: 14. CDR3 sequence: CSVKTPGQRRNEQFF. CDR3 DNA, as far as it was read: TGCAGCGTCAAAACCCCGGGACAGAGGCGCAATGAG.

As concerns this clone: The CDR3 end falls 3 residues outside the read, so it is completed with the germline J gene. The rearrangement joins TRBV7-8 to TRBJ1-5; no clear D. This CDR3 has 13 amino acids. Trimming shortened V by 5 bases and J by 9 bases, and 14 bases separated the two germline ends. The V gene's germline CDR1 is SGHVS and CDR2 FQNEAQ. The part of the CDR3 DNA that was read is TGTGCCAGCAGCCAAGAGGAGGGTGCGCCC. This encodes CASSQEEGAP. The CDR3 in its entirety is CASSQEEGAPQHF.

As regards this clone: The CDR3 goes on 3 residues after the read ends, and that part is filled in from the germline J gene. The chain combines TRBV2 with TRBJ2-2, with TRBD1 identical over 8 bases. From germline, CDR1 is SNHLY and CDR2 FYNNEI. The CDR3 spans 16 residues. V gave up 2 bases and J gave up 6 bases; unmatched junction bases: 8. CDR3 bases read: TGTGCCAGCAGTGAACAGGGGGCGATTTCTCCCGGGGAG. Translated: CASSEQGAISPGE. The full CDR3 protein reads CASSEQGAISPGELFF.

In regard to this clone: With the read ending 3 residues before the CDR3 end, the germline J gene is used to fill in that end. The J gene is TRBJ2-1, the V gene TRBV7-2; 11 nucleotides align to TRBD2. The J segment lost 8 bases and the V segment lost 3 bases, leaving 3 bases of the junction unmatched. The CDR3 spans 14 residues. The V gene's germline CDR1 is SGHTA and CDR2 FQGNSA. The sequenced part of the CDR3 DNA is TGTGCCAGCAGCTTCCTAGCGGGGGGAGATGAG. Protein product: CASSFLAGGDE. The whole CDR3 sequence is CASSFLAGGDEQFF.

As concerns this clone: Read data end 3 residues before the CDR3 end; the end is taken from the germline J gene. The rearrangement uses TRBV19 and TRBJ1-3, with D uncertain. The germline V gene has CDR1 LNHDA and CDR2 SQIVND (reference sequence). Trimming pared 4 bases from V and 1 base from J, leaving 2 bases between. This CDR3 has 12 amino acids. The DNA read from the CDR3 is TGTGCCAGTAGTACATCTGGAAACACC. Amino acids: CASSTSGNT. The full-length CDR3 reads as CASSTSGNTIYF.

Regarding this clone: The read ends 3 residues early relative to the CDR3; the germline J gene fills the gap. J is TRBJ2-7 and V is TRBV5-1; 7 bases match TRBD1. CDR1 SGHRS and CDR2 YFSETQ come from the germline V gene. The CDR3 totals 12 residues. The V and J ends lost 4 bases and 5 bases, in that order; junction bases with no gene match: 3. Incomplete CDR3 DNA: TGCGCCAGCAGCCAGGGACAGCACGAG. The encoded protein is CASSQGQHE. The CDR3 reads in full as CASSQGQHEQYF.

With regard to this clone: The read stops 3 residues short of the end of the CDR3; the missing end is completed from the germline J gene. The chain uses TRBV12-3 or TRBV12-4 and TRBJ1-2; D is unclear. Deletions cut 4 bases from V and 5 bases from J, with 17 bases between. This CDR3 is 15 amino acids long. CDR3 DNA, as far as it was read: TGTGCCAGCAGTTCCCCTCTTGGAGGGCCTTATGGC. It encodes CASSSPLGGPYG. The entire CDR3 reads CASSSPLGGPYGYTF.

On this clone: Read data end 3 residues before the CDR3 end; the end is taken from the germline J gene. V gene TRBV2 combines with J gene TRBJ1-5; 11 bases line up with TRBD1. J lost 6 bases, V lost 6 bases, and 4 bases had no gene match. This CDR3 comprises 14 residues. CDR1 and CDR2 (germline): SNHLY, FYNNEI. CDR3 sequence: CASSTGTGGQPQHF. The CDR3 DNA, read in part, is TGTGCCAGCAGCACCGGGACAGGGGGTCAGCCC.

Concerning this clone itself: The read finishes 3 residues shy of the CDR3 end, and the germline J gene is used to complete it. This sequence joins TRBV20-1 and TRBJ1-1; the D is unclear. Germline V gene lookup returns CDR1 DFQATT and CDR2 SNEGSKA (reference sequence). The V gene lost 3 bases and the J gene lost 4 bases, with 6 bases spanning the gap. The CDR3 runs to 11 residues. The CDR3 sequence: CSASRVTEAFF. The part of the CDR3 DNA that was read is TGCAGTGCTAGTAGGGTCACTGAA.

To note about this clone: The observed sequence ends 3 residues before the CDR3 terminus, with the missing tail filled in from the germline J gene. The gene calls are TRBV20-1 and TRBJ2-5; the match to TRBD2 covers 10 bases. Germline V CDR1 and CDR2: DFQATT, SNEGSKA (reference sequence). The length of the CDR3 is 18 residues. Germline trimming cut 0 bases from V and 5 bases from J; bases unmatched to any gene: 15. CDR3 residues: CSARDTITGLARAETQYF. The CDR3 bases that were read are TGCAGTGCTAGAGATACCATTACGGGACTAGCGAGGGCGGAGACC.

Regarding this clone: Coverage ceases 3 residues before the CDR3 finishes, and the germline J gene fills in the end. The chain is built from TRBV2 and TRBJ2-5, with 10 bases lining up with TRBD2. From germline, CDR1 is SNHLY and CDR2 FYNNEI. The CDR3 runs to 16 residues. Germline trimming cut 1 base from V and 3 bases from J; bases unmatched to any gene: 5. The part of the CDR3 DNA that was read is TGTGCCAGCAGTGAAGGGACTAGCGGAGAAAAAGAGACC. This encodes CASSEGTSGEKET. The whole CDR3 sequence reads CASSEGTSGEKETQYF.

The sequenced CDR3 bases are TGTGCCAGCAGCTTGGAACTAGCGGGGGGTACG. It is translated as CASSLELAGGT. The whole CDR3 reads CASSLELAGGTQYF. The genes are TRBV5-4 and TRBJ2-3; 12 bases are shared with TRBD2. The CDR3 extends 3 residues past the end of the read, so its final part is completed from the germline J gene. Germline V gives CDR1 SGHNT, CDR2 YYREEE (reference sequence). Trimming removed 0 bases from V and 8 bases from J; junction bases left unmatched: 1. The CDR3 loop spans 14 amino acids.

In the case of this clone: The read ends 3 residues shy of where the CDR3 ends; the end is completed using the germline J gene. V and J are TRBV7-9 and TRBJ1-1, with TRBD1 matching 9 bases. The germline V gene encodes CDR1 SEHNR and CDR2 FQNEAQ (reference sequence). The CDR3 totals 15 residues. The junction had 2 bases not matched to a gene; V was cut back by 1 base and J by 2 bases. This CDR3 reads CASSLGQGVNTEAFF. Incomplete CDR3 DNA: TGTGCCAGCAGCTTAGGACAGGGGGTTAACACTGAA.

With respect to this clone: The read stops 3 residues short of the end of the CDR3; the missing end is completed from the germline J gene. The V call is TRBV4-1, the J call TRBJ2-1; 11 bases are shared with TRBD2. Germline-derived CDR1 and CDR2 are MGHRA and YSYEKL. V lost 1 base and J lost 4; bases outside the gene matches: 6. This CDR3 region has 17 residues. The CDR3 DNA, read in part, is TGCGCCAGCAGCCAAGTCAGACTAGCGGGGTTTTACAATGAG. This gives the protein CASSQVRLAGFYNE. The whole CDR3 protein is CASSQVRLAGFYNEQFF.

Points on this clone: The missing CDR3 end, 3 residues past where the read stops, is filled in from the germline J gene. This rearrangement joins TRBV10-3 to TRBJ2-1; possibly TRBD2 for D (6 bases). The germline V gene has CDR1 ENHRY and CDR2 SYGVKD. V lost 8 bases, J lost 7 bases, and 15 bases lay in between. The length of the CDR3 is 13 residues. The sequenced CDR3 bases are TGTGCCATCCTCCGAGACGGGGGTAATGAG. Translating gives CAILRDGGNE. The CDR3 in full is CAILRDGGNEQFF.

To note about this clone: The observed sequence ends 3 residues before the CDR3 terminus, with the missing tail filled in from the germline J gene. This rearrangement joins TRBV2 to TRBJ1-5; D gene ambiguous. The V gene's germline CDR1 is SNHLY and CDR2 FYNNEI. V lost 2 bases and J 5 bases, leaving 13 bases between the germline ends. The CDR3 is made up of 15 amino acids. Partial CDR3 DNA: TGTGCCAGCAGTGAATACGCGGGTCTGGATCAGCCC. Translation: CASSEYAGLDQP. The entire CDR3 reads CASSEYAGLDQPQHF.

As for this clone: Coverage ceases 3 residues before the CDR3 finishes, and the germline J gene fills in the end. This rearrangement joins TRBV20-1 to TRBJ2-7; D is uncertain. CDR1 and CDR2 from the germline V gene are DFQATT and SNEGSKA (reference sequence). There are 11 residues in the CDR3. Trimming took 2 bases from V and 4 from J, leaving 6 bases between them. Incomplete CDR3 DNA: TGCAGTGCTAGAACCACTTACGAG. Its protein is CSARTTYE. The complete CDR3 protein is CSARTTYEQYF.

To note about this clone: The missing CDR3 end, 3 residues past where the read stops, is filled in from the germline J gene. V gene TRBV12-3 or TRBV12-4 combines with J gene TRBJ1-1; D gene unclear. The CDR3 length is 13 residues. V lost 1 base and J lost 5, with 8 bases in between. The CDR3 here is CASSLERLTEAFF. Incomplete CDR3 DNA: TGTGCCAGCAGTTTAGAGAGGTTAACTGAA.

In the case of this clone: The read stops 3 residues short of the end of the CDR3; the missing end is completed from the germline J gene. This chain uses TRBV7-8 with TRBJ2-1; D possibly corresponds to TRBD2 (6 bases). V lost 7 bases, J lost 2 bases, and 12 bases lay in between. The CDR3 consists of 14 residues. The germline V gene encodes CDR1 SGHVS and CDR2 FQNEAQ. The chain's CDR3 is CASTGDFPYNEQFF. The CDR3 bases that were read are TGTGCCAGCACCGGGGACTTCCCCTACAATGAG. The full variable domain, completed using reference TRBV7-8 and TRBJ2-1, is GAGVSQSPRYKVAKRGQDVALRCDPISGHVSLFWYQQALGQGPEFLTYFQNEAQLDKSGLPSDRFFAERPEGSVSTLKIQRTQQEDSAVYLCASTGDFPYNEQFFGPGTRLTVL.

In the case of this clone: Read sequence stops 3 residues before the CDR3 end, and the germline J gene provides the missing end. The V gene is TRBV30, the J gene TRBJ2-3; 8 nucleotides match TRBD2. Losses at the gene ends were 2 bases for V and 3 bases for J; bases not matched to a gene: 13. Germline CDR1 is GTSNPN and CDR2 is SVGIG (reference sequence). The CDR3 length is 17 residues. The sequenced CDR3 bases are TGTGCCTGGAGTAAAACGAGGCTAGCGGGTATAACAGATACG. Translated, it gives CAWSKTRLAGITDT. The CDR3 in full is CAWSKTRLAGITDTQYF.

To note about this clone: The CDR3 is cut off 3 residues early in the read; its end comes from the germline J gene. The chain joins TRBV2 to TRBJ1-1; D may be TRBD1 (6 bases). The CDR3 extends over 13 amino acids. Germline lookup yields CDR1 SNHLY and CDR2 FYNNEI. Trimming removed 4 bases from V and 2 bases from J, with 8 bases in between. This chain's CDR3 is CASSAQGNTEAFF. The part of the CDR3 DNA that was read is TGTGCCAGCAGTGCACAGGGAAACACTGAA.

With regard to this clone: The read is 3 residues too short to cover the CDR3 end, so that end is filled in from the germline J gene. The chain has TRBV18 and TRBJ2-6; 9 positions match TRBD1. The germline V gene has CDR1 KGHSH and CDR2 LQKENI. The CDR3 totals 20 residues. J gave up 0 bases and V 6 bases, and 15 bases lay outside the gene matches. CDR3: CASSQSTGQGLSSGANVLTF. The sequenced part of the CDR3 DNA is TGTGCCAGCTCCCAAAGCACGGGACAGGGACTATCCTCTGGGGCCAACGTC.

With respect to this clone: The read ends 3 residues before the CDR3 terminus; that terminus is restored from the germline J gene. The chain joins TRBV5-3 to TRBJ1-5; 7 nucleotides match TRBD1. TRBV5-3 is known as an ORF, though its function is uncertain. J was trimmed by 3 bases and V by 4 bases; bases with no gene match: 10. CDR3 size: 16 residues. The CDR3 sequence: CARSQDRSWYNQPQHF. The DNA read from the CDR3 is TGTGCCAGAAGCCAGGACAGGAGTTGGTACAATCAGCCC.

Notes on this clone: The read ends 3 residues early relative to the CDR3; the germline J gene fills the gap. J is TRBJ1-3 and V is TRBV19, with unresolved D. Germline V gives CDR1 LNHDA, CDR2 SQIVND (reference sequence). The CDR3 totals 14 residues. V lost 3 bases and J 2 bases, leaving 8 bases between the germline ends. The DNA read from the CDR3 is TGTGCCAGTAGTATGCACAGTCCTGGAAACACC. The encoded protein is CASSMHSPGNT. The entire CDR3 protein reads CASSMHSPGNTIYF.